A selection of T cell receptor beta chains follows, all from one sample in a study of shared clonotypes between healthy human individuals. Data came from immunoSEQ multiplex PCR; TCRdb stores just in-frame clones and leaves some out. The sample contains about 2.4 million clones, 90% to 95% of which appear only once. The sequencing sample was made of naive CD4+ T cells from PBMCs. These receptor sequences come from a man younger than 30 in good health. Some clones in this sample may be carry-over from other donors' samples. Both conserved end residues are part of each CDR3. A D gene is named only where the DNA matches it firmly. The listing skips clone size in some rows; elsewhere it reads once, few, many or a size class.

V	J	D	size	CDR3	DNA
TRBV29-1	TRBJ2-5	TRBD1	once	CSVAGRGRETQYF	TGCAGCGTTGCGGGCAGGGGGCGAGAGACCCAGTACTTC
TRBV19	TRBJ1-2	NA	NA	CATKQGPDGYTF	TGTGCCACCAAACAGGGACCAGATGGCTACACCTTC
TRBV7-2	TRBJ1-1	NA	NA	CASSPRQVPEAFF	TGTGCCAGCAGCCCCCGACAGGTACCTGAAGCTTTCTTT
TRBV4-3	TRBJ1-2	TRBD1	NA	CASSREQGALGGYTF	TGCGCCAGCAGCCGAGAACAGGGGGCGCTGGGAGGCTACACCTTC
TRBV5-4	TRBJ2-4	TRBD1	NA	CASSLRQGENIQYF	TGTGCCAGCAGCTTAAGACAGGGGGAAAACATTCAGTACTTC
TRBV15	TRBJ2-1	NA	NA	CATSTRGGGTYPYNEQFF	TGTGCCACCAGCACACGAGGAGGCGGAACATATCCCTACAATGAGCAGTTCTTC
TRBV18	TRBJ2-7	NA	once	CASSPRRGGAYEQYF	TGTGCCAGCTCTCCGCGTAGAGGGGGTGCATACGAGCAGTACTTC
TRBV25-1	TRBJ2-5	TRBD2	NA	CASSRLASPGEQYF	TGTGCCAGCTCGCGACTAGCGAGCCCTGGGGAGCAGTACTTC
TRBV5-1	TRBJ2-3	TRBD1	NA	CASSWRGQGVSTDTQYF	TGCGCCAGCAGCTGGAGGGGACAGGGAGTTTCCACAGATACGCAGTATTTT
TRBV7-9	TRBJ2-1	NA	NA	CASSLAGRDYNEQFF	TGTGCCAGCAGCTTAGCAGGGCGGGACTACAATGAGCAGTTCTTC
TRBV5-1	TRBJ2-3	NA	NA	CASSAGRQGDTQYF	TGCGCCAGCAGCGCCGGGAGGCAGGGGGATACGCAGTATTTT
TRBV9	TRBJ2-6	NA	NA	CASSPLYSGANVLTF	TGTGCCAGCAGCCCACTATACTCTGGGGCCAACGTCCTGACTTTC
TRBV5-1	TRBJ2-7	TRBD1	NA	CASSLGQGFGEQYF	TGCGCCAGCAGCCTGGGACAGGGATTCGGCGAGCAGTACTTC
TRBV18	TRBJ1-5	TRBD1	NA	CASSPDRVSQPQHF	TGTGCCAGCTCACCCGACAGGGTCAGTCAGCCCCAGCATTTT
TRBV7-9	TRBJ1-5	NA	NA	CASSGRTSNSNQPQHF	TGTGCCAGCTCTGGCAGGACTTCGAATAGCAATCAGCCCCAGCATTTT
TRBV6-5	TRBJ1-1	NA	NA	CASTRHVNTEAFF	TGTGCCAGCACGAGACACGTGAACACTGAAGCTTTCTTT
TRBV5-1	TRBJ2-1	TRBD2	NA	CASSLSSGARDEQFF	TGCGCCAGCAGCTTGTCTAGCGGGGCCAGAGATGAGCAGTTCTTC
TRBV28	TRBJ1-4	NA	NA	CASSGGVVNEKLFF	TGTGCCAGCAGTGGGGGGGTAGTTAATGAAAAACTGTTTTTT
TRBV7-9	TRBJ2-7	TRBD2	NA	CASSLEASGRPSYEQYF	TGTGCCAGCAGCTTAGAGGCTAGCGGGAGGCCCTCCTACGAGCAGTACTTC
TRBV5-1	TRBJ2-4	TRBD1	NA	CASSFRDLVGTGPSNIQYF	TGCGCCAGCAGCTTCCGGGACCTTGTGGGGACAGGGCCTAGTAACATTCAGTACTTC
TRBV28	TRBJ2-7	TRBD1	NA	CASKPTGGRFEQYF	TGTGCCAGCAAGCCTACAGGGGGCCGTTTTGAGCAGTACTTC
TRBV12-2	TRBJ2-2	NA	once	CASRPSLGQTRGLADTGELFF	TGTGCAAGTCGCCCTAGCCTCGGACAGACCCGGGGCCTAGCGGACACCGGGGAGCTGTTTTTT
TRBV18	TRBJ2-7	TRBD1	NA	CASSGGQAYEQYF	TGTGCCAGCTCAGGGGGACAGGCCTACGAGCAGTACTTC
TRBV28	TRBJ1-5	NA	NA	CASSLGGRGNQPQHF	TGTGCCAGCAGTTTAGGAGGAAGGGGCAATCAGCCCCAGCATTTT
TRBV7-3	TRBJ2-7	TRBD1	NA	CASSLGQGTYEQYF	TGTGCCAGCAGCTTAGGACAGGGGACCTACGAGCAGTACTTC
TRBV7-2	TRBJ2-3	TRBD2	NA	CASSPSGTRIGTDTQYF	TGTGCCAGCAGCCCCTCCGGGACTAGAATCGGCACAGATACGCAGTATTTT
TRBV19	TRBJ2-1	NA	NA	CASSTSGAIYNEQFF	TGTGCCAGTAGTACCTCCGGGGCCATATACAATGAGCAGTTCTTC
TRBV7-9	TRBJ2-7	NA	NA	CASSPADNTYEQYF	TGTGCCAGCAGCCCGGCGGATAACACCTACGAGCAGTACTTC
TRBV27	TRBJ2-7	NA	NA	CASSYQGRLGSYEQYF	TGTGCCAGCAGTTATCAGGGGAGACTAGGATCCTACGAGCAGTACTTC
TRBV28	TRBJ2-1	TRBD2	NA	CASSAPLAGVVNEQFF	TGTGCCAGCAGCGCACCGCTAGCGGGAGTAGTCAATGAGCAGTTCTTC
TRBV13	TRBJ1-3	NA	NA	CASSLGDFRSGNTIYF	TGTGCCAGCAGCCTTGGGGACTTCCGCTCTGGAAACACCATATATTTT
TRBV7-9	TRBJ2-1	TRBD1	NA	CASSSNSGGENYNEQFF	TGTGCCAGCAGCTCCAACTCAGGGGGCGAGAACTACAATGAGCAGTTCTTC
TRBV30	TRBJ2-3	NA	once	CAWGQNRDTQYF	TGTGCCTGGGGCCAGAATCGGGATACGCAGTATTTT
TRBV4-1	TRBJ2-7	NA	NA	CASSQVDFRDDEQYF	TGCGCCAGCAGCCAAGTGGACTTCCGGGATGACGAGCAGTACTTC
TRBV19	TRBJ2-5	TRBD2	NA	CASSISGRGGQETQYF	TGTGCCAGTAGTATATCGGGCCGCGGGGGGCAAGAGACCCAGTACTTC
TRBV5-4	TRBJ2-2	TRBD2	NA	CAGSSGTQIGTGELFF	TGTGCCGGCAGTAGCGGGACTCAGATTGGGACCGGGGAGCTGTTTTTT
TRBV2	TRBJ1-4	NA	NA	CASSPQRADNEKLFF	TGTGCCAGCAGTCCCCAGCGGGCGGATAATGAAAAACTGTTTTTT
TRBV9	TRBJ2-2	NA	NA	CASSGIWTGDTGELFF	TGTGCCAGCAGCGGAATATGGACTGGGGACACCGGGGAGCTGTTTTTT
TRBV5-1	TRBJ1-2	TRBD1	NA	CASRRDSPPSNYGYTF	TGCGCCAGCAGGAGGGACAGCCCCCCCTCTAACTATGGCTACACCTTC
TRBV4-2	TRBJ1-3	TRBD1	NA	CASSQAPQQGAGNTIYF	TGTGCCAGCAGCCAAGCACCCCAGCAGGGGGCGGGAAACACCATATATTTT
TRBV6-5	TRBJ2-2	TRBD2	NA	CASSSHGLAAGELFF	TGTGCCAGCAGTTCCCACGGACTAGCGGCCGGGGAGCTGTTTTTT
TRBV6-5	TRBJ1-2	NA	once	CASSYSGGGNGYTF	TGTGCCAGCAGTTACTCCGGCGGGGGGAATGGCTACACCTTC
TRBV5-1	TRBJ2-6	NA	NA	CASSLVVVGANVLTF	TGCGCCAGCAGCTTGGTAGTGGTTGGGGCCAACGTCCTGACTTTC
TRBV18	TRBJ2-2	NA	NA	CASSPRQSTGELFF	TGTGCCAGCTCACCGAGACAGAGCACCGGGGAGCTGTTTTTT
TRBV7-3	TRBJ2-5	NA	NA	CASSPLGPVYF	TGTGCCAGCAGCCCGCTTGGCCCGGTCTACTTC
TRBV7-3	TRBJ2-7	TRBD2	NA	CASSLRSYPLTRGESYEQYF	TGTGCCAGCAGCTTAAGGAGCTACCCATTGACTCGGGGGGAATCCTACGAGCAGTACTTC
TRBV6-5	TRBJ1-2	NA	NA	CASSPRQFYGYTF	TGTGCCAGCAGTCCCAGGCAATTCTATGGCTACACCTTC
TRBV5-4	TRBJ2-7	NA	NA	CASSLVGGEQYF	TGTGCCAGCAGCTTGGTTGGGGGAGAGCAGTACTTC
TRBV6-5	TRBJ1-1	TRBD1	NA	CASTKGAWTEAFF	TGTGCCAGCACGAAGGGGGCGTGGACTGAAGCTTTCTTT
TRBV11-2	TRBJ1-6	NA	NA	CASSPPGGRNVSPLHF	TGTGCCAGCAGCCCGCCTGGGGGGCGAAATGTTTCACCCCTCCACTTT
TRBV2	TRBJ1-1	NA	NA	CASSTQGNTEAFF	TGTGCCAGCAGTACTCAGGGGAACACTGAAGCTTTCTTT
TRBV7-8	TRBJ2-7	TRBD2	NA	CASSPGLAGGPYEQYF	TGTGCCAGCAGCCCGGGACTAGCGGGAGGGCCGTACGAGCAGTACTTC
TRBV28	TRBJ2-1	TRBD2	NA	CASTSRGGAYNEQFF	TGTGCCAGCACCTCCCGGGGGGGGGCCTACAATGAGCAGTTCTTC
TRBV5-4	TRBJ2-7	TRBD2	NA	CASSSRLAGYSYEQYF	TGTGCCAGCAGCTCTAGACTAGCGGGATATTCCTACGAGCAGTACTTC